This record looks at one TCR beta chain sequence and its context. In the study's own analysis: Researchers report that nucleated cell counts were estimated from reference gene primer amplification. Measured with immunoSEQ multiplex PCR; TCRdb has only the in-frame clones, and not every one. The V and J calls and clone size were taken over from that table, and D and trimming were inferred from the DNA. The repertoire holds 80,000 or so clones, with 88% as singletons. This sample stems from a study of blood T cell repertoires in COVID-19. Study at large: PBMCs, B-cell-depleted T cells, or T cells provided the cDNA or gDNA that made up the material.

The sequenced material came from peripheral blood. The clonotype originates from a human donor in a cohort sampled during active COVID-19.

This CDR3 reads CASSTRDSSNEKLFF. As DNA, the CDR3 is TGTGCCAGCAGCACTCGGGACAGCTCCAATGAAAAACTGTTTTTT. The chain is built from TRBV7-9 and TRBJ1-4; 7 nucleotides line up with TRBD1. This CDR3 spans 15 amino acids. V lost 5 bases to trimming and J lost 5 bases; unmatched junction nucleotides: 8. The germline V gene encodes CDR1 SEHNR and CDR2 FQNEAQ (reference sequence).